This T cell receptor beta chain emerged from a study of identical twins. This clonotype has a handful of counts. The antigen is unknown. A universal primer site arose from template switching, and cDNA bore unique molecular identifiers. TCRdb used MiXCR to reprocess the 5' RACE reads, holding one entry per CDR3 protein. The sample gives approximately 220,000 distinct CDR3 sequences, around 7.6% of which show up once; under 6% is in the top ten. General study points: Monozygotic twin pairs showed more out-of-frame TCR alpha sharing than models estimated. The study found excess low generation probability among twin-shared out-of-frame alpha sequences. Cord blood beta clonotypes that were abundant carried fewer insertions, and memory repertoires showed no such trend.

Germline V CDR1 and CDR2: SGHNT, YENEEA. V lost 5 bases and J 0 bases, leaving 15 bases between the germline ends. The CDR3 has 16 amino acids. The same data also went into a second study, on yellow fever vaccine responses in identical twins.

The sequencing input was CD8+ T cells sorted from blood. This clonotype originated in a woman aged 18-35 years in good health. This chain connects TRBV11-3 to TRBJ2-3; D not resolved. CDR3 coding DNA: TGTGCCAGCAGCCGAAATAGAGACGCTAGCACAGATACGCAGTATTTT. This translates into CASSRNRDASTDTQYF.